These 30 T cell receptor beta chains came from one sample sequenced in a study of cytomegalovirus exposure and HLA in healthy donors. Sequencing used immunoSEQ multiplex PCR; TCRdb keeps in-frame clones, though not all of them. Among about 76,000 clones listed, approximately 94% were seen once. Sequences were obtained from PBMCs. These receptor sequences come from a young woman in good health and CMV-seropositive.

The V and J genes are TRBV7-9 and TRBJ2-3, with TRBD1 matching over 9 bases. The CDR3 contains 17 residues. Looked up from germline, CDR1 is SEHNR and CDR2 is FQNEAQ (reference sequence). J gave up 2 bases and V 3 bases, and 9 bases lay outside the gene matches. CDR3 protein: CASSFAPGQGPTDTQYF. The CDR3 nucleotides are TGTGCCAGCAGCTTTGCCCCGGGACAGGGACCCACAGATACGCAGTATTTT.

This clone is a singleton in its sample. The chain couples TRBV7-9 to TRBJ2-5, with TRBD1 matching 12 bases. Germline V lookup: CDR1 SEHNR, CDR2 FQNEAQ (reference sequence). CDR3 length: 16 residues. J was trimmed by 4 bases and V by 5 bases; bases with no gene match: 8. CDR3 nucleotide sequence: TGTGCCAGCAGCAGCCGGGACAGGGGGCCGCGAGAGACCCAGTACTTC. Its translation: CASSSRDRGPRETQYF.

V and J are TRBV29-1 and TRBJ2-1, with a possible D match to TRBD2 (6 bases). The CDR3 is 15 amino acids. Germline lookup yields CDR1 SQVTM and CDR2 ANQGSEA. V shed 7 bases and J shed 7 bases, with 23 bases lying between them. CDR3 amino acids: CSASDPGPAGNEQFF. The CDR3 DNA reads as TGCAGCGCCTCAGACCCGGGACCGGCGGGGAATGAGCAGTTCTTC.

This clone appeared once. V and J are TRBV15 and TRBJ2-1, with 11 bases fitting TRBD2. V shed 5 bases, J shed 4 bases, and the junction held 4 bases outside the gene matches. The CDR3 runs to 15 residues. Germline lookup yields CDR1 LNHNV and CDR2 YYDKDF (reference sequence). In nucleotides, the CDR3 is TGTGCCACCAGCCTCGGGACTAGCGGATACAATGAGCAGTTCTTC. It yields the protein CATSLGTSGYNEQFF.

This chain connects TRBV7-6 to TRBJ2-2; 7 bases fit TRBD1. V lost 4 bases to trimming and J lost 4 bases; unmatched junction nucleotides: 6. From germline, CDR1 is SGHVS and CDR2 FNYEAQ. The CDR3 is made up of 15 amino acids. CDR3 residues: CASSSGTEVTGELFF. CDR3 DNA sequence: TGTGCCAGCAGCTCCGGGACAGAGGTCACCGGGGAGCTGTTTTTT.

The chain carries TRBV7-2 and TRBJ2-2; 10 nucleotides agree with TRBD2. The germline gives CDR1 SGHTA, CDR2 FQGNSA. V was pared by 2 bases and J by 6 bases, with 6 bases of the junction left unmatched. The CDR3 runs to 16 residues. The CDR3 spells CASSLTSGMGAGELFF. CDR3 DNA: TGTGCCAGCAGCTTAACTAGCGGGATGGGAGCCGGGGAGCTGTTTTTT. Together with reference TRBV7-2 and TRBJ2-2, the CDR3 gives the full variable domain: GAGVSQSPSNKVTEKGKDVELRCDPISGHTALYWYRQSLGQGLEFLIYFQGNSAPDKSGLPSDRFSAERTGGSVSTLTIQRTQQEDSAVYLCASSLTSGMGAGELFFGEGSRLTVL.

This clone turned up a few times. The gene calls are TRBV4-3 and TRBJ2-7; TRBD2 matches 9 bases. CDR3 length equals 15 residues. CDR1 and CDR2 from the germline V gene are LGHNA and YSLEER. V lost 1 base and J lost 3; bases outside the gene matches: 4. CDR3 sequence (DNA): TGCGCCAGCAGCCAAGCGGAGACTAGCGGCTACGAGCAGTACTTC. Translating gives CASSQAETSGYEQYF.

V usage is TRBV18 and J usage is TRBJ2-3, with D perhaps TRBD2 (6 bases). Trimming removed 6 bases at V and 0 bases at J, with 13 bases between. CDR1 and CDR2 from the germline V gene are KGHSH and LQKENI. CDR3 size: 15 residues. The CDR3 loop is CASSARDSSTDTQYF. The CDR3 nucleotides read TGTGCCAGCTCGGCCAGGGACTCAAGCACAGATACGCAGTATTTT.

The chain employs TRBV4-1 and TRBJ2-1, with TRBD1 as a possible D gene (6 bases). The CDR3 has 16 residues. V was shortened by 1 base and J by 4 bases, with 14 bases between the two germline ends. Germline V gives CDR1 MGHRA, CDR2 YSYEKL. The CDR3 here is CASSQGITGPYNEQFF. The CDR3 coding sequence is TGCGCCAGCAGCCAAGGGATTACAGGGCCTTACAATGAGCAGTTCTTC.

The chain couples TRBV30 to TRBJ1-3; 10 bases are a match to TRBD1. In germline, CDR1 is GTSNPN, CDR2 SVGIG (reference sequence). The CDR3 consists of 15 residues. V gave up 3 bases and J gave up 2 bases; unmatched junction bases: 4. The CDR3 region has the DNA TGTGCCTGGAGCGTTGGACAGGGGGCTGGAAACACCATATATTTT. Translation gives CAWSVGQGAGNTIYF.

J is TRBJ1-1 and V is TRBV9; 10 positions match TRBD1. V was pared by 1 base and J by 5 bases, with 5 bases of the junction left unmatched. Germline CDR1 and CDR2: SGDLS and YYNGEE. This CDR3 comprises 15 residues. The DNA of the CDR3 is TGTGCCAGCAGCGTATGGGGGACAGGGGATACTGAAGCTTTCTTT. Its protein product is CASSVWGTGDTEAFF.

The chain employs TRBV5-5 and TRBJ2-7; 7 nucleotides line up with TRBD1. This CDR3 comprises 15 residues. Trimming at V came to 6 bases and at J to 2 bases, leaving 11 bases not matched to a gene. Per the germline V gene, CDR1 is SGHKS and CDR2 is YYEKEE (reference sequence). CDR3 DNA: TGTGCCAGCAACACCGACAGGGAGAGCCCCTACGAGCAGTACTTC. Its translation: CASNTDRESPYEQYF.

The chain's CDR3 is CASSIEDRGGTEAFF. CDR3 sequence (DNA): TGTGCCAGTAGTATAGAGGACAGGGGAGGTACTGAAGCTTTCTTT. The chain uses TRBV19 and TRBJ1-1, with 9 bases fitting TRBD1. This CDR3 is 15 amino acids long. In germline, CDR1 is LNHDA, CDR2 SQIVND (reference sequence). Germline trimming cut 0 bases from V and 5 bases from J; bases unmatched to any gene: 4.

This rearrangement joins TRBV10-1 to TRBJ2-2, with D tentatively TRBD1 (5 bases). The CDR3 is 14 residues long. CDR1 and CDR2 from the germline V gene are WNHNN and SYGVQD (reference sequence). V was shortened by 8 bases and J by 6 bases, with 16 bases between the two germline ends. CDR3 sequence: CASGSSGLAGELFF. CDR3 in DNA: TGCGCCAGCGGTAGCTCAGGGTTGGCCGGGGAGCTGTTTTTT.

The V gene is TRBV30, the J gene TRBJ2-2; 11 nucleotides match TRBD1. Germline V lookup: CDR1 GTSNPN, CDR2 SVGIG (reference sequence). Unmatched junction bases numbered 16, after V lost 7 bases and J lost 6 bases. The CDR3 is made up of 17 amino acids. The CDR3 DNA is TGTGCCTCCGCCTCCACTGGACAGGGGGCCGTATCCGGGGAGCTGTTTTTT. This sequence encodes CASASTGQGAVSGELFF.

The chain recombines TRBV5-1 with TRBJ2-1; weak D call: TRBD1 (6 bases). This CDR3 is 16 amino acids long. V lost 2 bases to trimming and J lost 8 bases, with 20 bases between them. Germline V lookup: CDR1 SGHRS, CDR2 YFSETQ. The CDR3 spells CASSFSRPGVFDEQFF. The CDR3 DNA is TGCGCCAGCAGCTTCTCTCGGCCAGGGGTGTTCGATGAGCAGTTCTTC.

V is TRBV29-1 and J is TRBJ2-7; D is possibly TRBD2 (5 bases). Trimming pared 4 bases from V and 5 bases from J, leaving 15 bases between. Germline CDR1 and CDR2: SQVTM and ANQGSEA. The CDR3 consists of 13 residues. The CDR3 sequence is CSVAIPGYDEQYF. In DNA, the CDR3 is TGCAGCGTTGCAATCCCGGGGTACGACGAGCAGTACTTC.

CDR3 DNA sequence: TGTGCCAGCAGCTTAGAACCAGGGTTCACAGATACGCAGTATTTT. It specifies CASSLEPGFTDTQYF. The rearrangement links TRBV11-3 to TRBJ2-3; D perhaps matches TRBD1 (5 bases). The germline V gene has CDR1 SGHNT and CDR2 YENEEA. Between the trimmed V and J ends, which lost 0 bases and 2 bases, there was a span of 9 bases. The CDR3 is made up of 15 amino acids.

The CDR3 loop reads CASSLRGMSTGELFF. CDR3 DNA: TGTGCCAGCAGCTTACGGGGGATGAGCACCGGGGAGCTGTTTTTT. This chain connects TRBV7-3 to TRBJ2-2, with D maybe TRBD2 (6 bases). The germline V and J ends were trimmed by 2 bases and 4 bases, with 11 bases remaining between them. Looked up from germline, CDR1 is SGHTA and CDR2 is FQGTGA. CDR3 length: 15 amino acids.

This clone has at least ten counts. V is TRBV7-9 and J is TRBJ2-1; 8 bases agree with TRBD2. Germline values: CDR1 SEHNR, CDR2 FQNEAQ (reference sequence). After removal of 0 bases from V and 4 bases from J, the junction contained 2 bases not matched to a gene. The CDR3 has 15 residues. The CDR3 DNA reads as TGTGCCAGCAGCTTAGCGGCTAGCGGGTACAATGAGCAGTTCTTC. Translation: CASSLAASGYNEQFF.

This chain uses TRBV5-1 with TRBJ2-7, with TRBD1 identical over 10 bases. This CDR3 is 14 amino acids long. CDR1 is SGHRS, CDR2 YFSETQ, per germline. J gave up 5 bases and V 4 bases, and 6 bases lay outside the gene matches. CDR3 nucleotides: TGCGCCAGCAGCGCGCGGACAGGGGGTGACGAGCAGTACTTC. Protein sequence: CASSARTGGDEQYF.

The CDR3 bases are TGTGCCAGCACCATCCAGGGGGCCCGCTCAGAAGCTTTCTTT. This translates into CASTIQGARSEAFF. This chain connects TRBV2 to TRBJ1-1, with 8 bases fitting TRBD1. The J segment lost 8 bases and the V segment lost 7 bases, leaving 12 bases of the junction unmatched. Looked up from germline, CDR1 is SNHLY and CDR2 is FYNNEI. The CDR3 totals 14 residues.

CDR3 protein: CAIAGEVGDEQFF. In nucleotides, the CDR3 is TGTGCCATAGCGGGGGAGGTAGGTGATGAGCAGTTCTTC. The chain recombines TRBV10-3 with TRBJ2-1; 8 positions agree with TRBD2. The CDR3 consists of 13 residues. Germline CDR1 and CDR2: ENHRY and SYGVKD. V lost 9 bases and J lost 8; bases outside the gene matches: 9.

J is TRBJ2-2 and V is TRBV5-1, with TRBD2 as a possible D gene (5 bases). Germline V CDR1 and CDR2: SGHRS, YFSETQ. Between the trimmed V and J ends, which lost 7 bases and 2 bases, there was a span of 15 bases. The CDR3 spans 15 residues. Written as DNA, the CDR3 is TGCGCCAGCGTGTGGGGAGTAGGAAACACCGGGGAGCTGTTTTTT. Amino acids: CASVWGVGNTGELFF.

V usage is TRBV9 and J usage is TRBJ1-3; TRBD1 aligns across 9 bases. The V gene's germline CDR1 is SGDLS and CDR2 YYNGEE. V trimming: 0 bases; J trimming: 7 bases; junction bases outside the gene matches: 8. CDR3 length equals 16 residues. The CDR3 DNA reads TGTGCCAGCAGCGTAGAGGAAGGACAGGGGAGGAACACCATATATTTT. Protein: CASSVEEGQGRNTIYF. The whole variable domain, remainder taken from reference TRBV9 and TRBJ1-3, is DSGVTQTPKHLITATGQRVTLRCSPRSGDLSVYWYQQSLDQGLQFLIQYYNGEERAKGNILERFSAQQFPDLHSELNLSSLELGDSALYFCASSVEEGQGRNTIYFGEGSWLTVV.

The J gene is TRBJ2-1, the V gene TRBV7-2, with 9 bases fitting TRBD2. In germline, CDR1 is SGHTA, CDR2 FQGNSA. The ends lost 0 bases at V and 11 bases at J; junction bases unmatched: 2. This CDR3 spans 13 amino acids. CDR3 coding DNA: TGTGCCAGCAGCTTAGCCCTAGCGGGACAGCAGTTCTTC. It encodes CASSLALAGQQFF.

This chain connects TRBV7-9 to TRBJ2-7; 7 positions agree with TRBD2. Losses at the gene ends were 5 bases for V and 3 bases for J; bases not matched to a gene: 7. This CDR3 has 14 residues. The germline CDR1 and CDR2 sequences are SEHNR and FQNEAQ (reference sequence). The CDR3 loop is CASSQSGGNYEQYF. The CDR3 coding sequence is TGTGCCAGCAGCCAATCGGGGGGAAACTACGAGCAGTACTTC.

The chain joins TRBV19 to TRBJ1-1; a weak D match, TRBD1 (5 bases). In germline, CDR1 is LNHDA, CDR2 SQIVND (reference sequence). The CDR3 runs 12 residues. The ends were cut back, 4 bases at V and 6 bases at J, with 9 bases in the middle. CDR3: CASSTGFPEAFF. DNA of the CDR3: TGTGCCAGTAGTACAGGGTTCCCTGAAGCTTTCTTT.

The chain carries TRBV28 and TRBJ2-3; 7 bases agree with TRBD2. V dropped 4 bases and J dropped 7; count of bases not matched to a gene: 8. Looked up from germline, CDR1 is MDHEN and CDR2 is SYDVKM. This CDR3 contains 14 residues. CDR3 loop: CASSWGGTENTQYF. Written as DNA, the CDR3 is TGTGCCAGCAGTTGGGGGGGTACTGAAAATACGCAGTATTTT. The complete variable domain, with remaining parts taken from reference TRBV28 and TRBJ2-3, reads DVKVTQSSRYLVKRTGEKVFLECVQDMDHENMFWYRQDPGLGLRLIYFSYDVKMKEKGDIPEGYSVSREKKERFSLILESASTNQTSMYLCASSWGGTENTQYFGPGTRLTVL.

V is TRBV5-1 and J is TRBJ2-3, with TRBD2 identical over 12 bases. V shed 6 bases and J 3 bases; nucleotides not matched to a gene: 8. The CDR3 has 16 amino acids. CDR1 is SGHRS, CDR2 YFSETQ, per germline. As DNA, the CDR3 is TGCGCCAGCACCCCGGTGGGGACTAGCGGGACAGATACGCAGTATTTT. Its translation: CASTPVGTSGTDTQYF.